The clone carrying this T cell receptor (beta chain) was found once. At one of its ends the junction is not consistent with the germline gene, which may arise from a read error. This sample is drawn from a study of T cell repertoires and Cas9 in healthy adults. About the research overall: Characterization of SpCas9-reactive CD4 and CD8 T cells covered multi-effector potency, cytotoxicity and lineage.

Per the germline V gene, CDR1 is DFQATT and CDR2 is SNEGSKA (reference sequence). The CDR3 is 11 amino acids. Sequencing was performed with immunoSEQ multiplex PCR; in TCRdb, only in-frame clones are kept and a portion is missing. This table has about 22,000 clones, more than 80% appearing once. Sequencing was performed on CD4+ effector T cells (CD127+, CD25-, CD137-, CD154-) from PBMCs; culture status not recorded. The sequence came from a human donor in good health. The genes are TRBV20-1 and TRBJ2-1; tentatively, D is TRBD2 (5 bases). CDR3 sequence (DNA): TGCAGTGCTACCGGACGGGGTGAGCAGCTCTTC. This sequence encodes CSATGRGEQLF.